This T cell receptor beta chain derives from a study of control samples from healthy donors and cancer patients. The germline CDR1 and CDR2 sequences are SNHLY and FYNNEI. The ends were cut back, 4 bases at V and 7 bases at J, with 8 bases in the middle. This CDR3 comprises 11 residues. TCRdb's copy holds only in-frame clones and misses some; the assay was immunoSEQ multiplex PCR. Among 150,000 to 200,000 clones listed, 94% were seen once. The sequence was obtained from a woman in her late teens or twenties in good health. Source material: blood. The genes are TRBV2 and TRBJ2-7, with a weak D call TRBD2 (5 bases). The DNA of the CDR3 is TGTGCCAGCAGTGTCCCGGGAGAGCAGTACTTC. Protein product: CASSVPGEQYF.